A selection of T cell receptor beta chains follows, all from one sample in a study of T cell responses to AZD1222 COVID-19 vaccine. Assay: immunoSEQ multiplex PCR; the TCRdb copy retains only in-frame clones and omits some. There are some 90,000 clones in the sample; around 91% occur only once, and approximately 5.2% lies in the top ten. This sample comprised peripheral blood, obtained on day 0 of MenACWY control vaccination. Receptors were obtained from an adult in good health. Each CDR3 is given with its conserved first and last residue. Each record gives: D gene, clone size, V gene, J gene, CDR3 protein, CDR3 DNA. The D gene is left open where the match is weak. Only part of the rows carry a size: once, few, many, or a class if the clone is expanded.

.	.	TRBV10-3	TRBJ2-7	CATTFGGGTYEQYF	TGTGCCACCACTTTTGGTGGGGGGACCTACGAGCAGTACTTC
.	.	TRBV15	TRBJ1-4	CATSRDGAGWEKLFF	TGTGCCACCAGCAGAGATGGTGCGGGGTGGGAAAAACTGTTTTTT
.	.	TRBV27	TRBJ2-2	CASTRDTTLGELFF	TGTGCCAGCACCCGGGACACCACTTTGGGGGAGCTGTTTTTT
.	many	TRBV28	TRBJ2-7	CASKSVTRSYEQYF	TGTGCCAGCAAAAGTGTCACGCGCTCCTACGAGCAGTACTTC
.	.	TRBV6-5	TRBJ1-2	CASSRDNYGYTF	TGTGCCAGCAGTCGGGACAACTATGGCTACACCTTC
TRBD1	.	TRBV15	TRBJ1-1	CATSRDGQENTEAFF	TGTGCCACCAGCAGAGATGGACAGGAGAACACTGAAGCTTTCTTT
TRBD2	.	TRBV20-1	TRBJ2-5	CSASRTSGRGETQYF	TGCAGTGCTAGTCGGACTAGCGGGAGGGGCGAGACCCAGTACTTC
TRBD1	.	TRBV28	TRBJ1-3	CASRGTGGSGNTIYF	TGTGCCAGCAGAGGGACAGGGGGATCTGGAAACACCATATATTTT
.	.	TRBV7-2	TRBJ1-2	CATRQQIGYTF	TGTGCCACCCGTCAACAGATTGGCTACACCTTC
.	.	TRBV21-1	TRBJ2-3	CASSRGADTQYF	TGTGCCAGCAGCCGGGGGGCAGATACGCAGTATTTT
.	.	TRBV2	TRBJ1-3	CASSVRGVTTSGNTIYF	TGTGCCAGCAGCGTACGAGGAGTCACCACCTCTGGAAACACCATATATTTT
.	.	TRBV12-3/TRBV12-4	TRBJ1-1	CASRSFLNTEAFF	TGTGCCAGCAGGTCCTTTTTGAACACTGAAGCTTTCTTT
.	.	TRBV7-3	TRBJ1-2	CASSLQTVYGYTF	TGTGCCAGCAGCTTACAAACCGTCTATGGCTACACCTTC
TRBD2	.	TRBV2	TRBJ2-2	CASSRTSGGQNTGELFF	TGTGCCAGCAGTAGGACTAGCGGGGGCCAGAACACCGGGGAGCTGTTTTTT
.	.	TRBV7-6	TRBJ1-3	CASSLAPTSGNTIYF	TGTGCCAGCAGCTTAGCTCCGACTTCTGGAAACACCATATATTTT
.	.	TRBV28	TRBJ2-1	CASSPKAVPQFF	TGTGCCAGCTCGCCAAAGGCGGTCCCTCAGTTCTTC
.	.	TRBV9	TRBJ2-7	CASSVAVGGYEQYF	TGTGCCAGCAGCGTAGCCGTGGGAGGCTACGAGCAGTACTTC
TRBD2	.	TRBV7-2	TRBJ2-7	CASSPIAGGREQYF	TGTGCCAGCAGTCCTATAGCGGGGGGGCGAGAGCAGTACTTC
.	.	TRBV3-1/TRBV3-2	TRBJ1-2	CASSPRDDYGYTF	TGTGCCAGCAGTCCCAGGGATGACTATGGCTACACCTTC
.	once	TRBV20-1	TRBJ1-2	CSAGALNGYTF	TGCAGTGCAGGGGCGCTTAATGGCTACACCTTC
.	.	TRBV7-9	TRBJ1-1	CASSLWGNMNTEAFF	TGTGCCAGCAGCTTATGGGGAAATATGAACACTGAAGCTTTCTTT
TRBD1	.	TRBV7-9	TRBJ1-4	CASSPETGTGGAGREKLFF	TGTGCCAGCAGCCCGGAAACCGGGACAGGGGGCGCGGGAAGGGAAAAACTGTTTTTT
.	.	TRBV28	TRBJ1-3	CASSLMAGLTGNTIYF	TGTGCCAGCAGTTTAATGGCGGGCCTGACTGGAAACACCATATATTTT
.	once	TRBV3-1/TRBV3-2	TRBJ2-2	CASSQGSGELFF	TGTGCCAGCAGCCAGGGTTCCGGGGAGCTGTTTTTT
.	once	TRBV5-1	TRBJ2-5	CASSFRLDPGTQYF	TGCGCCAGCAGCTTTCGGCTAGACCCGGGGACCCAGTACTTC
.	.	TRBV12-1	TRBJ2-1	CASRGGRAGNEQFF	TGTGCCAGCAGAGGCGGGAGGGCAGGTAATGAGCAGTTCTTC
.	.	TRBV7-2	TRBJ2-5	CASSPQETQYF	TGTGCCAGCAGCCCCCAAGAGACCCAGTACTTC
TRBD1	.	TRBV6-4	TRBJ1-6	CASSEQGDSPLHF	TGTGCCAGCAGTGAGCAGGGGGATTCACCCCTCCACTTT